The 13 T cell receptor beta chains below were found in one sample sequenced in a study of T cell responses to AZD1222 COVID-19 vaccine. Clones were sequenced by immunoSEQ multiplex PCR, and TCRdb holds only the in-frame ones, with some missing. The profile shows approximately 150,000 clones, roughly 90% of them singletons. The sequences come from peripheral blood, collected 28 days after the second AZD1222 dose. These TCRs come from an adult who received the AZD1222 COVID-19 vaccine.

This clone has only one observation. The V gene is TRBV28, the J gene TRBJ1-2; D may be TRBD1 (5 bases). Germline CDR1 is MDHEN and CDR2 is SYDVKM. The CDR3 contains 14 residues. With 4 bases removed from V and 11 bases from J, the gap between germline ends came to 20 bases. CDR3 sequence: CASSSPGMALGYTF. CDR3 coding DNA: TGTGCCAGCAGTTCCCCAGGGATGGCCCTAGGTTACACCTTC.

The chain carries TRBV9 and TRBJ2-7, with 7 bases lining up with TRBD1. The CDR3 covers 15 residues. Trimming at V came to 0 bases and at J to 6 bases, leaving 9 bases not matched to a gene. Per germline, CDR1 SGDLS and CDR2 YYNGEE. CDR3 DNA: TGTGCCAGCAGCGTAGGCCGAACCGGGACAGCCGAGCAGTACTTC. Translation: CASSVGRTGTAEQYF. The complete variable domain, with remaining parts taken from reference TRBV9 and TRBJ2-7, reads DSGVTQTPKHLITATGQRVTLRCSPRSGDLSVYWYQQSLDQGLQFLIQYYNGEERAKGNILERFSAQQFPDLHSELNLSSLELGDSALYFCASSVGRTGTAEQYFGPGTRLTVT.

This clone showed up just once. The genes are TRBV5-1 and TRBJ2-7; 7 bases are a match to TRBD2. Germline V gene data show CDR1 as SGHRS and CDR2 as YFSETQ. This CDR3 spans 12 amino acids. With 5 bases clipped from V and 6 bases from J, the junction kept 5 bases outside the gene matches. The CDR3 nucleotides are TGCGCCAGCAGACAAGCGGGACTCGAGCAGTACTTC. This translates into CASRQAGLEQYF.

The rearrangement joins TRBV30 to TRBJ1-1; D gene uncertain. Germline V CDR1 and CDR2: GTSNPN, SVGIG (reference sequence). V was clipped by 0 bases and J by 1 base, with 9 bases between them. The CDR3 extends over 14 amino acids. CDR3 protein: CAWSVSEGNTEAFF. The CDR3, as DNA: TGTGCCTGGAGTGTATCTGAGGGGAACACTGAAGCTTTCTTT.

This rearrangement joins TRBV6-6 to TRBJ1-1; the D is unclear. The CDR3 totals 13 residues. CDR1 and CDR2 from the germline V gene are MNHNY and SVGAGI (reference sequence). V was shortened by 0 bases and J by 6 bases, with 8 bases between the two germline ends. The CDR3 DNA sequence: TGTGCCAGCAGTTACTCGGGGAGCCCTGAAGCTTTCTTT. This codes for CASSYSGSPEAFF.

The chain uses TRBV12-3 or TRBV12-4 and TRBJ2-1; 7 bases are a match to TRBD2. Germline trimming cut 3 bases from V and 8 bases from J; bases unmatched to any gene: 1. CDR3 length: 12 residues. Here the CDR3 reads CASSFRGDEQFF. The DNA for the CDR3 is TGTGCCAGCAGTTTTCGGGGGGATGAGCAGTTCTTC.

The chain joins TRBV30 to TRBJ2-7; no firm D call. The V gene lost 1 base and the J gene lost 4 bases, with 8 bases spanning the gap. CDR1 and CDR2 from the germline V gene are GTSNPN and SVGIG (reference sequence). CDR3 length: 12 residues. The CDR3 DNA is TGTGCCTGGAGTGAGAACGTGTACGAGCAGTACTTC. Residues: CAWSENVYEQYF.

This clone has just one count. The chain joins TRBV13 to TRBJ2-3; TRBD2 agrees at 9 bases. After removal of 3 bases from V and 3 bases from J, the junction contained 13 bases not matched to a gene. The CDR3 extends over 18 amino acids. CDR1 and CDR2 from the germline V gene are PRHDT and FYEKMQ (reference sequence). CDR3 sequence reads: CASSFKGAGGGVTDTQYF. The CDR3 bases are TGTGCCAGCAGCTTCAAGGGAGCGGGAGGAGGGGTAACAGATACGCAGTATTTT. Using reference TRBV13 and TRBJ2-3 for the parts outside the CDR3, the full variable domain is AAGVIQSPRHLIKEKRETATLKCYPIPRHDTVYWYQQGPGQDPQFLISFYEKMQSDKGSIPDRFSAQQFSDYHSELNMSSLELGDSALYFCASSFKGAGGGVTDTQYFGPGTRLTVL.

The chain combines TRBV20-1 with TRBJ2-1, with D perhaps matching TRBD1 or TRBD2 (5 bases each). V lost 6 bases, J lost 3 bases, and 6 bases lay in between. In germline, CDR1 is DFQATT, CDR2 SNEGSKA (reference sequence). The CDR3 has 11 amino acids. The CDR3 is CSAGRYNEQFF. CDR3 sequence (DNA): TGCAGTGCGGGACGCTACAATGAGCAGTTCTTC.

V and J are TRBV5-1 and TRBJ2-5; no clear D gene. V was clipped by 5 bases and J by 2 bases, with 7 bases between them. The CDR3 is 12 residues long. In germline, CDR1 is SGHRS, CDR2 YFSETQ. The CDR3 nucleotides read TGCGCCAGCAGTTTCCCTCAAGAGACCCAGTACTTC. This gives the protein CASSFPQETQYF.

This clone was counted a few times. The chain is built from TRBV27 and TRBJ1-6; D remains unclear. V lost 7 bases and J 10 bases, leaving 20 bases between the germline ends. The CDR3 length is 15 residues. Germline CDR1 is MNHEY and CDR2 is SMNVEV (reference sequence). This CDR3 reads CASTTHQTRSSPLHF. The CDR3, as DNA: TGTGCCAGCACCACCCACCAGACACGGTCGTCACCCCTCCACTTT.

The rearrangement joins TRBV3-1 (or the pseudogene TRBV3-2) to TRBJ2-1; a possible D gene is TRBD2 (5 bases). The CDR3 runs to 15 residues. Trimming took off 2 bases at V and 4 bases at J, with 12 bases between the two ends. In germline, CDR1 is LGHDT, CDR2 YNNKEL (reference sequence). For the CDR3, the DNA is TGTGCCAGCAGCCAAAATCTAGCAGCTTACAATGAGCAGTTCTTC. Its protein product is CASSQNLAAYNEQFF.

The chain carries TRBV7-2 and TRBJ2-3; 8 positions match TRBD1. Germline CDR1 reads SGHTA; CDR2 reads FQGNSA. Germline trimming cut 2 bases from V and 5 bases from J; bases unmatched to any gene: 3. This CDR3 spans 14 amino acids. CDR3 protein: CASSLSRGRDTQYF. The CDR3 DNA sequence: TGTGCCAGCAGCTTAAGCAGGGGGCGAGATACGCAGTATTTT.